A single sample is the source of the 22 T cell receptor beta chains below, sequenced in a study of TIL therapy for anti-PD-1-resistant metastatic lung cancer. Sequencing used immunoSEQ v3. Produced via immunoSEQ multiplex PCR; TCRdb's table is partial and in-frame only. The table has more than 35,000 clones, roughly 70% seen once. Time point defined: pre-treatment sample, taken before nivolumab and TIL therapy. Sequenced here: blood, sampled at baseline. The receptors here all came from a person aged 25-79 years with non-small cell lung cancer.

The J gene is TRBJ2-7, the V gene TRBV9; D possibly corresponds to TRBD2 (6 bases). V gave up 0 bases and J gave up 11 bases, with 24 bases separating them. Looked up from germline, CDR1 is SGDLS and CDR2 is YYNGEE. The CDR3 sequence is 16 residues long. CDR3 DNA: TGTGCCAGCAGCGTAGGAGTTCAGGCGGGCGGGGACCGCGAGTACTTC. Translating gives CASSVGVQAGGDREYF.

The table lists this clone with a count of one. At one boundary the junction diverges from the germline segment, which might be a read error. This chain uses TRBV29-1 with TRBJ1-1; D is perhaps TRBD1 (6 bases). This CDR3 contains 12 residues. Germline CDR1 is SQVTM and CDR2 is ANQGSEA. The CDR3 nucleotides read TGCAGCGTTGCAGGGGTCCACACTGAAGTTTTCTTT. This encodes CSVAGVHTEVFF.

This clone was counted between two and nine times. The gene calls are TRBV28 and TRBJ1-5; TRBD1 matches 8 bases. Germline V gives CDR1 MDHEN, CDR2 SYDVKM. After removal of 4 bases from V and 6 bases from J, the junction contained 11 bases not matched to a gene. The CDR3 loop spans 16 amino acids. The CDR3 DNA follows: TGTGCCAGCAGTTCCTGGACAGGGATGAGAGGTCAGCCCCAGCATTTT. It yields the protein CASSSWTGMRGQPQHF. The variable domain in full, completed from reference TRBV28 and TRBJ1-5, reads DVKVTQSSRYLVKRTGEKVFLECVQDMDHENMFWYRQDPGLGLRLIYFSYDVKMKEKGDIPEGYSVSREKKERFSLILESASTNQTSMYLCASSSWTGMRGQPQHFGDGTRLSIL.

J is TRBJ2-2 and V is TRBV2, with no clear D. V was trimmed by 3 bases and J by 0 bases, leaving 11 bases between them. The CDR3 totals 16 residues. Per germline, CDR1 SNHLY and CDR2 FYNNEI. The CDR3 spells CASSDGGVTNTGELFF. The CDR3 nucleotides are TGTGCCAGCAGTGATGGTGGGGTGACGAACACCGGGGAGCTGTTTTTT.

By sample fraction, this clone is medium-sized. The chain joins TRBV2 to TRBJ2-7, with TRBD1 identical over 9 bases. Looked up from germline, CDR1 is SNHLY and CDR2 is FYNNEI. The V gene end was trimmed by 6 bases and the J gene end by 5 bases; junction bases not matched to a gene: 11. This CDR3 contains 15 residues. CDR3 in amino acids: CASSRLQGARDEQYF. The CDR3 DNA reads TGTGCCAGCAGCCGACTACAGGGGGCGAGGGACGAGCAGTACTTC.

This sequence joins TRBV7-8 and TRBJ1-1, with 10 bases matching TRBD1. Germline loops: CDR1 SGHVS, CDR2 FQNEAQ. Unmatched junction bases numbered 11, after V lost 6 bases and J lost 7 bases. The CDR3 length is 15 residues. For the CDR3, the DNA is TGTGCCAGCAGTACTACCGGGACAGGGGCTTTTGAAGCTTTCTTT. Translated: CASSTTGTGAFEAFF.

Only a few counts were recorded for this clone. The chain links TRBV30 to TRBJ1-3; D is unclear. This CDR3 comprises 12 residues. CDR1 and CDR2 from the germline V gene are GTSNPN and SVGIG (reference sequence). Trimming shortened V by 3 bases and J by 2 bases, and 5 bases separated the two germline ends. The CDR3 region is CAWRYAGNTIYF. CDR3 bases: TGTGCCTGGAGGTACGCTGGAAACACCATATATTTT.

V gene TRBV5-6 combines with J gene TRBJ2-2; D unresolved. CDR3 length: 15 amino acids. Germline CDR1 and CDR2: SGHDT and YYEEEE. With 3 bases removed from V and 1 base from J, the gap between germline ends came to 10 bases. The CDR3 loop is CASSWPEWNTGELFF. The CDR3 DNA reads TGTGCCAGCAGCTGGCCAGAATGGAACACCGGGGAGCTGTTTTTT.

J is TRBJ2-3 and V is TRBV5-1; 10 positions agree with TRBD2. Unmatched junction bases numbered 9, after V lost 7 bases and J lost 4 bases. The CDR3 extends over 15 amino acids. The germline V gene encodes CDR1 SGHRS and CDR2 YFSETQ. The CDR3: CASGTGTSVADTQYF. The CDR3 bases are TGCGCCAGCGGCACCGGGACTAGCGTCGCAGATACGCAGTATTTT.

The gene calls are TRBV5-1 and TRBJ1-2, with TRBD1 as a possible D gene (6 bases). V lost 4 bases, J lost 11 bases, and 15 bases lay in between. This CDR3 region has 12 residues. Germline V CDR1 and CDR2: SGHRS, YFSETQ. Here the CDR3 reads CASSPTQGYYTF. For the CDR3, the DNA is TGCGCCAGCAGCCCCACACAGGGATATTACACCTTC.

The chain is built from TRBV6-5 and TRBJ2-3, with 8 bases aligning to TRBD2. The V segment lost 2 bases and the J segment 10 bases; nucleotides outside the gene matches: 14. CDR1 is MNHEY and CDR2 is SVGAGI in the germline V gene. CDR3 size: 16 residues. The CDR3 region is CASSYSGLAGSSAQYF. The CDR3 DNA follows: TGTGCCAGCAGTTACAGCGGTCTAGCGGGTAGTTCTGCGCAGTATTTT.

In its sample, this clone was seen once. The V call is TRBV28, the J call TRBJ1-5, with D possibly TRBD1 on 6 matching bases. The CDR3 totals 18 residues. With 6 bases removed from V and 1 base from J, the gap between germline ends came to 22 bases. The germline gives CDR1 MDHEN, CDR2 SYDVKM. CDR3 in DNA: TGTGCCAGCAGCCTTTCCACAGGGTTAAGGGCGAGCAATCAGCCCCAGCATTTT. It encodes CASSLSTGLRASNQPQHF.

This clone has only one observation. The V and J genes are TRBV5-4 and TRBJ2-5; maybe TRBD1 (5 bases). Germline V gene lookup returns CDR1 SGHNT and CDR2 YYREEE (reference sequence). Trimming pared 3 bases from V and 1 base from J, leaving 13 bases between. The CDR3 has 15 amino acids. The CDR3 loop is CASSWVDRPQETQYF. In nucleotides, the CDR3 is TGTGCCAGCAGCTGGGTAGACAGACCCCAAGAGACCCAGTACTTC.

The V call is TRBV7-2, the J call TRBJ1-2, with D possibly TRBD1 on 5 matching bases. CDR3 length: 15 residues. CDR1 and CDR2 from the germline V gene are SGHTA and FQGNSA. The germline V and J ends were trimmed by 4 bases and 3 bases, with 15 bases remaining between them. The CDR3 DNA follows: TGTGCCAGCAGCTCATTCAGGGTCTCGGACTATGGCTACACCTTC. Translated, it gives CASSSFRVSDYGYTF.

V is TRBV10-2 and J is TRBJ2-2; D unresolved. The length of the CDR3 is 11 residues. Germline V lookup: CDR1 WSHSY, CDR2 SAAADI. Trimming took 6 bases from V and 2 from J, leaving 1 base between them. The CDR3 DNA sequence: TGCGCCAGCAGAAACACCGGGGAGCTGTTTTTT. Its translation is CASRNTGELFF.

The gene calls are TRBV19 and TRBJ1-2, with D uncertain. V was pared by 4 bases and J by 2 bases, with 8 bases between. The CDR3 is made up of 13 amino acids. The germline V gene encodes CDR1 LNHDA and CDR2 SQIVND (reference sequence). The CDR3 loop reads CASSNAHNYGYTF. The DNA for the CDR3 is TGTGCCAGTAGTAACGCCCACAACTATGGCTACACCTTC.

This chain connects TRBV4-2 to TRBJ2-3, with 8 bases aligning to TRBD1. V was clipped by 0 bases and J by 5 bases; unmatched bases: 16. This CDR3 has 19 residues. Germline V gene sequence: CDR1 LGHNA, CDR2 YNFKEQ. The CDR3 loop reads CASSQDIRGRQGLGDTQYF. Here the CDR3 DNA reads TGTGCCAGCAGCCAAGATATACGGGGGCGACAGGGGCTTGGAGATACGCAGTATTTT.

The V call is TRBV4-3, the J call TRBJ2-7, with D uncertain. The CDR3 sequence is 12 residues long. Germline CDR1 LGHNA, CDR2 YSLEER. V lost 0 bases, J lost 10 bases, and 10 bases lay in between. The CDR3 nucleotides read TGCGCCAGCAGCCAAGATCCGGCCATCCAGTACTTC. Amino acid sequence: CASSQDPAIQYF.

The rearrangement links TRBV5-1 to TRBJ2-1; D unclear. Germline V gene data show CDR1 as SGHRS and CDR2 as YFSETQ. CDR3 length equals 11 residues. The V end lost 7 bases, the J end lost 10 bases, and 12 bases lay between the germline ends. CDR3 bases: TGCGCCAGCGGCGCCACGATGGAGCAGTTCTTC. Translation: CASGATMEQFF.

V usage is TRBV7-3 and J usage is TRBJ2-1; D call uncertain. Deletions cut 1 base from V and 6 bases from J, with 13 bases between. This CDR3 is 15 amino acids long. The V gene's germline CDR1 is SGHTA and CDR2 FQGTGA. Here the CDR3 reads CASSLMSQGSNEQFF. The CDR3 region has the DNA TGTGCCAGCAGCTTAATGAGTCAAGGTTCCAATGAGCAGTTCTTC.

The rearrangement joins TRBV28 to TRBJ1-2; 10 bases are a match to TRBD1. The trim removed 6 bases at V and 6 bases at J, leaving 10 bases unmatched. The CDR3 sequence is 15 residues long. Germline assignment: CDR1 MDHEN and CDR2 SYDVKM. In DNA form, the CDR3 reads TGTGCCAGCAGCCCCCGGCGGACAGGGGGGCATGGCTACACCTTC. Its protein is CASSPRRTGGHGYTF.

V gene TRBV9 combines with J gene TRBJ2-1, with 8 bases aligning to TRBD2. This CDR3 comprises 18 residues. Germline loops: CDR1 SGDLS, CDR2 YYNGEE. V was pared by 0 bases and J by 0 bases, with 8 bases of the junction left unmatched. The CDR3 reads CASSVEDSGISSYNEQFF. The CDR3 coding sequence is TGTGCCAGCAGCGTAGAAGATAGCGGGATATCCTCCTACAATGAGCAGTTCTTC.